This entry is about one TCR beta chain. There is no known antigen for this receptor. It has no much larger one-base neighbor in the sample; base qualities were not kept. Receptors were amplified or captured by the immunoSEQ multiplex PCR assay. For the multiplex PCR, a mixture combining 60 forward primers for TCR Vbeta segments and 13 reverse primers for TCR Jbeta segments was used. A multiplex PCR assay on genomic DNA amplified the CDR3 region of rearranged TCR beta genes. The amplified TCR beta libraries were sequenced on the Illumina HiSeq System as 87-base-pair reads. In the source study's methods: In a later analysis, tens of millions of unique TCR beta chains were counted across the roughly 610 repertoires, and some 10 million of these chains were shared by at least two donors. Raw reads were error-corrected and collapsed into unique sequences with a nearest-neighbor algorithm that merged closely related sequences to remove PCR and sequencing errors. To assign V, D and J gene segments, CDR3 sequences were aligned to IMGT reference sequences. Each retained sequence needed at least a six-nucleotide match to both a V gene segment and a J gene segment. A rearrangement counted as productive if the CDR3 had no stop codons and remained in frame with V and J, and every other rearrangement counted as non-productive. CDR3 was defined by IMGT convention, running from the second conserved V-encoded cysteine to the conserved J-encoded phenylalanine. In an earlier analysis of 500 to 650 of the donors, sequences lacking an unambiguous match to a single V gene segment were excluded. In an earlier analysis of approximately 500 of the donors, a V segment was called functional when productive rearrangements were above 56.7%, and segregating when the standard deviation between donors exceeded 5%. To diagnose cytomegalovirus status from the catalog of TCR beta chain sequences, a statistical classification framework was built. In a later analysis, V and J genes were assigned by comparing TCR nucleotide sequences against IMGT/GENE-DB human TR gene sequences. The TCRdist pipeline was used in a later analysis to assign CDR3 sequences and most-parsimonious VDJ recombination scenarios. In a later analysis, each TCR beta chain was defined by its CDR3 amino acid sequence together with its V-gene family, and reads lacking a unique V-gene family were excluded. A later analysis removed nearly 600 highly shared, low-generation-probability nucleotide sequences to deal with suspected cross-contamination and a sequencing artifact. A later analysis calculated a clonal expansion index for each public chain from normalized within-repertoire ranks of inferred template counts. A later analysis computed generation probabilities with a VDJ recombination model fitted to out-of-frame rearrangements, and checked the results against IGoR. Hypergeometric tests were used in a later analysis to score TCR-TCR, TCR-HLA and TCR-CMV co-occurrence, with a repertoire-size bias correction applied to the TCR pairs. A later analysis estimated false discovery rates by permuting HLA or CMV assignments 20 times. In a later analysis, co-occurring TCRs were grouped using DBSCAN, with TCRdist sequence similarity added in when clustering inside HLA-allele-positive subsets. Repertoires with fewer than 30,000 or more than 120,000 public chains were left out of co-occurrence clustering, as were a handful of repertoires with anomalous nucleotide sharing. What TCRdb holds here is the immuneACCESS table cut down to in-frame rearrangements. Part of the clones is not present; checked against another copy, under half of the missing clones reflect an unresolved V gene, and the others are unexplained. D and trimming come from the DNA, and the V and J calls and clone size come from that table. Within this sample are fewer than 120,000 clones, with approximately 83% of them counted one time only. The ten top clones hold approximately 2% of the sample.

The junction carries 13 bases between V and J, which are trimmed by 5 bases and 5 bases respectively. Per the germline V gene (reference sequence), MNHEY is the CDR1 and SMNVEV is the CDR2. Inclusive of the bounding cysteine and phenylalanine, the CDR3 is 13 residues long. Only the CDR3 DNA stays, 39 bases, in frame from base 1. In total, approximately 610 healthy bone marrow donors made up the cohort. All cohort members were sampled while nominally healthy, although unrecorded immune exposures were likely present. The donor was CMV seronegative and belonged to the group of around 400 seronegative cohort members. A peripheral blood sample was provided by each donor, and peripheral blood mononuclear cells were used for TCR beta sequencing. The Qiagen DNeasy Blood Extraction Kit was used to extract genomic DNA from the blood cell samples. These data come from a study of cytomegalovirus exposure and HLA in healthy donors (dated by TCRdb to about 2017). Describing the broader study: In an earlier analysis of 450 to 750 of the donors, 276 Gb of sequence data and 117 million unique TCR beta sequences from about 190 million T cells were reported. Approximately 310 gigabases of sequencing data and 70 million to 100 million unique TCR sequences were included in an early release covering about 600 HLA-typed donors. Of the roughly 410 genotyped donors, less than 90% were placed in the genetic ancestry cluster associated with self-reported Caucasian donors. The aim of the study was to test whether cataloging public T cell receptors could identify signatures of past pathogen exposure. Using immunosequencing, the study profiled T cell repertoires from about 650 subjects and related those repertoires to cytomegalovirus serostatus. Besides the first cohort of approximately 710 subjects, a separate validation cohort made up of 120 different subjects was used. The study combined high-throughput TCR immunosequencing, statistical association of individual TCRs with disease status, and machine learning to predict cytomegalovirus infection status. A later analysis re-examined previously published TCR beta repertoires from about 700 donors and added high-resolution HLA genotyping to investigate patterns of TCR occurrence. Rather than using new phenotypic data, the later analysis identified candidate immune exposures from TCR beta sequences and from how often those sequences occurred across donors. In an earlier analysis of a few hundred of the donors, high-throughput TCR beta sequencing was used to judge whether each TCR beta V gene segment behaved as functional or pseudogenic. Alongside the repertoire data, information on donor age, sex, ethnicity and CMV serostatus was compiled. A later genetic analysis used genome-wide SNP genotypes for about three fifths of the 666 donors, treating that subset as a discovery cohort. Every repertoire in the discovery cohort had been generated on one and the same sequencing platform. Both class I and class II loci were covered by HLA typing, at four-digit resolution. The number of typed donors differed by locus: about 620-640 for A, B, C, DRB1 and DQB1; 500 to 550 for DQA1; some 590 for DPA1; and 400 to 480 for DPB1. Five DR-DQ haplotypes were treated as single units for association and clustering because of strong linkage in the cohort. On average, roughly 250,000 unique TCR beta nucleotide sequences were sequenced per donor among a few hundred genotyped donors of the cohort, with roughly 18% of those sequences being non-productive.

The paper as a whole reports these results and caveats: Because HLA typing was missing for some donors at each locus, association tests included only the typed subset. Some IMGT-functional V segments, including TRBV6-2 and TRBV6-3, could not be told apart with the 87-base-pair reads, so those segments were excluded. In a later analysis, the rate of TCR association differed among HLA loci, with DRB1 alleles having the most associated TCRs and HLA-C alleles having the fewest. The cohort was sequenced for TCR beta chains only, and without alpha or paired-chain data the features that could be detected were limited. Roughly uniform sequencing depth across donors was assumed in presence/absence analyses, although this assumption may not hold. In a later analysis, HLA-associated TCR beta chains were found to be more clonally expanded and to have lower generation probabilities than equally common non-associated chains. Linkage disequilibrium might explain the correlated functional status among segregating V segments, but an unknown experimental factor could not be ruled out. According to the authors, the approach could potentially be generalized to other disease states and immunological phenotypes. A later analysis reported that several top co-occurrence clusters appeared linked to parvovirus B19, influenza, CMV and Epstein-Barr virus. According to a later analysis, most CMV-associated TCR beta chains appeared to be HLA-restricted, and the HLA associations seemed to be driven largely by CMV exposure. The earlier analysis of nearly 600 of the donors excluded some 15 rarely observed V segments, including chromosome 9 orphons, because counts were too low. A further reported finding was that TCR beta sequences accurately predicted the HLA-A and HLA-B alleles for most subjects in the first cohort. In an earlier analysis of 450 to 750 of the donors, most TCR beta V segments appeared in productive rearrangements about 90% or about 30% of the time, broadly matching IMGT annotations. Cytomegalovirus status was reported to be diagnosed by the classifier with high specificity and sensitivity in both the original and validation cohorts. Strong co-occurrence of HLA alleles, especially DR and DQ, made assigning TCR associations to individual alleles difficult. According to a later genetic analysis, donors in an Asian-associated ancestry cluster had fewer N-insertions in productive TCRs than the roughly 670-donor mean. In the study, approximately 160 TCR beta chains were listed as associated with cytomegalovirus. In a later genetic analysis, a missense DCLRE1C variant was associated with V-gene and J-gene trimming of TCR beta chains, and the association was replicated in an independent cohort. Across donors, most TCR sequences were observed very rarely, whereas some public TCRs were present in many individuals. In a later analysis, 15,000 to 20,000 TCR beta sequences were associated with specific HLA alleles at a false discovery rate of 0.05. Three of the identified cytomegalovirus-associated TCR beta chains were confirmed in vitro to be specific for cytomegalovirus antigens. The only immune exposure information available for the cohort was CMV serostatus. A cluster of highly shared sequence variants was judged likely to represent a technical artifact of the sequencing pipeline.

This chain is built from TRBV27 and TRBJ2-7, with no reliable assignment of the D segment. Sequenced material: PBMCs. The origin of this receptor is a man aged 35 to 55 in good health and CMV-seronegative. The DNA reads as follows: TGTGCCAGCAGTCCCTTTCCCCGCGACGAGCAGTACTTC. Its coded protein is CASSPFPRDEQYF.